The clone carrying this T cell receptor beta chain has a handful of counts. Its antigen is unknown. Using quantitative 5'-RACE with molecular barcodes, the authors made TCR beta libraries. TCRdb re-called the 5' RACE reads through MiXCR, storing one row per CDR3 protein. The table records about 360,000 distinct CDR3 sequences, approximately 22% of them present only once. The data were taken from a study of CD8 T cells in ankylosing spondylitis. Broader study findings: According to the report, clones linked to the disease were significantly enriched in matched synovial fluid samples taken from ankylosing spondylitis patients.

Trimming cost V 3 bases and J 7 bases; bases outside gene matches: 9. Looked up from germline, CDR1 is SEHNR and CDR2 is FQNEAQ (reference sequence). This CDR3 region has 15 residues. This chain joins TRBV7-9 and TRBJ2-7; 10 bases map to TRBD2. The sequence derives from a male donor with ankylosing spondylitis or in good health (not recorded which). The sequenced material came from blood, either unsorted or a sorted T cell fraction (not recorded which). DNA of the CDR3: TGTGCCAGCAGCTTTTCAGCGGGGGGGCCGGATGAGCAGTACTTC. Translation: CASSFSAGGPDEQYF.